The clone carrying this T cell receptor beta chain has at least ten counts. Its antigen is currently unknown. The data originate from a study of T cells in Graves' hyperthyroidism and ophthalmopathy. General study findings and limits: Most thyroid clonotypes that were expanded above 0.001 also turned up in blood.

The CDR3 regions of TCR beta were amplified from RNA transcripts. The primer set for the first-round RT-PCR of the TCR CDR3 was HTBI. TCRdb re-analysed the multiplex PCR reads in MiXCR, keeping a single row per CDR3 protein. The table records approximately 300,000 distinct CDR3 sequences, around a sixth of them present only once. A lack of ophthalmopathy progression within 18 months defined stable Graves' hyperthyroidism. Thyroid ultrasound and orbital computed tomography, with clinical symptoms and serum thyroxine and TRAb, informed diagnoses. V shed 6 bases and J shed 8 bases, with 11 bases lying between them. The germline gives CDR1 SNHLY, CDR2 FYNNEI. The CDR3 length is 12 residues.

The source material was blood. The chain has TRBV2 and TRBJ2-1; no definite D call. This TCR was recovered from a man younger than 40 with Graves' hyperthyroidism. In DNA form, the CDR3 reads TGTGCCAGCAGCTGGCCTTCGGATGAGCAGTTCTTC. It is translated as CASSWPSDEQFF.